Below are 21 T cell receptor beta chains sequenced from a single sample in a study of blood T cell repertoires in COVID-19. Profiling relied on immunoSEQ multiplex PCR, and the TCRdb table lists in-frame clones only, not all of them. The table records more than 65,000 clones, more than 65% of them present only once. Specimen: peripheral blood. These receptors were collected from a woman older than 75 with active or convalescent COVID-19.

This chain joins TRBV16 and TRBJ1-1, with D tentatively TRBD1 (5 bases). This CDR3 is built from 15 residues. Per germline, CDR1 KGHSY and CDR2 FQNENV. Trimming shortened V by 4 bases and J by 5 bases, and 17 bases separated the two germline ends. The CDR3 DNA sequence: TGTGCCAGCAGCCTAACTCTAGGGGCCTCAACTGAAGCTTTCTTT. This codes for CASSLTLGASTEAFF.

The chain couples TRBV7-2 to TRBJ2-6, with D perhaps matching TRBD1 (6 bases). CDR1 and CDR2 from the germline V gene are SGHTA and FQGNSA. V dropped 3 bases and J dropped 2 bases, with 8 bases sitting between them. The CDR3 extends over 15 amino acids. This CDR3 reads CASSFGTTGANVLTF. The CDR3 DNA sequence: TGTGCCAGCAGCTTCGGGACAACTGGGGCCAACGTCCTGACTTTC.

This clone was seen once. The rearrangement joins TRBV5-1 to TRBJ2-2; 13 bases agree with TRBD2. Germline values: CDR1 SGHRS, CDR2 YFSETQ. V lost 4 bases to trimming and J lost 4 bases; unmatched junction nucleotides: 10. This CDR3 region has 18 residues. This chain's CDR3 is CASSTPLTSGGFTGELFF. DNA of the CDR3: TGCGCCAGCAGCACCCCACTGACTAGCGGGGGGTTCACCGGGGAGCTGTTTTTT.

This clone was detected once. The chain combines TRBV6-6 with TRBJ2-5; D may be TRBD1 (5 bases). Germline assignment: CDR1 MNHNY and CDR2 SVGAGI (reference sequence). V was trimmed by 6 bases and J by 5 bases, leaving 16 bases between them. The length of the CDR3 is 14 residues. CDR3 nucleotides: TGTGCCAGCAGCAAGTTCCAGGGTTTGGAGACCCAGTACTTC. Residues: CASSKFQGLETQYF.

The chain is built from TRBV7-2 and TRBJ1-6, with D possibly matching TRBD1 (5 bases). The CDR3 spans 12 residues. The V end lost 3 bases, the J end lost 12 bases, and 9 bases lay between the germline ends. Germline CDR1 and CDR2: SGHTA and FQGNSA. The CDR3 bases are TGTGCCAGCAGCTTTATAGGGGTACCCCTCCACTTT. Translation: CASSFIGVPLHF.

The chain has TRBV3-1 (or the pseudogene TRBV3-2) and TRBJ2-6; perhaps TRBD1 as D (5 bases). Trimming removed 5 bases at V and 2 bases at J, with 10 bases between. The CDR3 consists of 15 residues. The germline CDR1 and CDR2 sequences are LGHDT and YNNKEL (reference sequence). The CDR3 here is CASSKQVPGANVLTF. CDR3 sequence (DNA): TGTGCCAGCAGCAAACAGGTCCCTGGGGCCAACGTCCTGACTTTC.

The chain combines TRBV6-2 or TRBV6-3 with TRBJ2-7; TRBD1 matches at 10 bases. The CDR3 covers 15 residues. V lost 5 bases, J lost 5 bases, and 9 bases stayed unmatched. The V gene's germline CDR1 is MNHEY and CDR2 SVGEGT. DNA of the CDR3: TGTGCCAGCAGTCACCGGGACAGGGGCGGGAACGAGCAGTACTTC. Its translation is CASSHRDRGGNEQYF.

The V gene is TRBV7-2, the J gene TRBJ2-5; TRBD2 might be the D (6 bases). The CDR3 covers 16 residues. Germline CDR1 is SGHTA and CDR2 is FQGNSA. The V gene lost 5 bases and the J gene lost 4 bases, with 20 bases spanning the gap. DNA of the CDR3: TGTGCCAGCAGCACGGAGGGGTCATTCAGATCAGAGACCCAGTACTTC. It codes for CASSTEGSFRSETQYF.

The chain uses TRBV7-8 and TRBJ2-1; 8 nucleotides match TRBD2. This CDR3 region has 14 residues. Germline CDR1 reads SGHVS; CDR2 reads FQNEAQ. V trimming: 2 bases; J trimming: 6 bases; junction bases outside the gene matches: 3. This CDR3 reads CASSLLRGVNEQFF. The CDR3 DNA is TGTGCCAGCAGCTTACTGCGGGGGGTCAATGAGCAGTTCTTC. Supplemented by reference TRBV7-8 and TRBJ2-1, the full variable domain reads GAGVSQSPRYKVAKRGQDVALRCDPISGHVSLFWYQQALGQGPEFLTYFQNEAQLDKSGLPSDRFFAERPEGSVSTLKIQRTQQEDSAVYLCASSLLRGVNEQFFGPGTRLTVL.

The chain employs TRBV6-1 and TRBJ1-5; 7 bases align to TRBD1. The CDR3 has 15 residues. CDR1 MNHNS and CDR2 SASEGT come from the germline V gene. The J segment lost 5 bases and the V segment lost 0 bases, leaving 4 bases of the junction unmatched. As DNA, the CDR3 is TGTGCCAGCAGTGAAGCAGGGGGCGATCATCAGCCCCAGCATTTT. Translated, it gives CASSEAGGDHQPQHF.

This clone showed up just a few times. The V gene is TRBV5-4, the J gene TRBJ1-1; no reliable D call. CDR1 and CDR2 (germline): SGHNT, YYREEE (reference sequence). V shed 0 bases and J shed 7 bases, with 16 bases lying between them. The CDR3 contains 15 residues. The DNA of the CDR3 is TGTGCCAGCAGCTTGGCCCCCCCAGTGAGGAGTGAAGCTTTCTTT. It is translated as CASSLAPPVRSEAFF.

The chain joins TRBV6-1 to TRBJ2-7; 9 bases are a match to TRBD1. The ends lost 5 bases at V and 5 bases at J; junction bases unmatched: 4. The CDR3 spans 13 residues. Germline V gene data show CDR1 as MNHNS and CDR2 as SASEGT. The CDR3 is CASSWDRVDEQYF. The DNA of the CDR3 is TGTGCCAGCAGTTGGGACAGGGTCGACGAGCAGTACTTC.

V and J are TRBV5-1 and TRBJ2-1; D unresolved. Germline V gene lookup returns CDR1 SGHRS and CDR2 YFSETQ. The ends were cut back, 3 bases at V and 1 base at J, with 14 bases in the middle. The CDR3 consists of 16 residues. CDR3 protein: CASSSEAIGSYNEQFF. The CDR3 DNA is TGCGCCAGCAGCTCCGAGGCAATCGGGTCCTACAATGAGCAGTTCTTC.

This chain uses TRBV27 with TRBJ2-1, with D possibly matching TRBD2 (7 bases). Germline loops: CDR1 MNHEY, CDR2 SMNVEV (reference sequence). V dropped 6 bases and J dropped 4 bases, with 22 bases sitting between them. This CDR3 spans 17 amino acids. The CDR3 sequence is CASSLWGGPLLYNEQFF. The CDR3 DNA is TGTGCCAGCAGCCTCTGGGGGGGGCCACTTCTTTACAATGAGCAGTTCTTC.

The chain couples TRBV19 to TRBJ2-7; the D gene is possibly TRBD1 (6 bases). The CDR3 loop spans 14 amino acids. Germline V lookup: CDR1 LNHDA, CDR2 SQIVND (reference sequence). V was shortened by 5 bases and J by 0 bases, with 11 bases between the two germline ends. CDR3 residues: CASSPGTNSYEQYF. In DNA form, the CDR3 reads TGTGCCAGTAGTCCCGGGACAAACTCCTACGAGCAGTACTTC.

This clone was seen a handful of times. The chain couples TRBV27 to TRBJ2-7; TRBD1 might be the D (5 bases). CDR1 is MNHEY and CDR2 is SMNVEV in the germline V gene (reference sequence). Between the trimmed V and J ends, which lost 0 bases and 3 bases, there was a span of 9 bases. This CDR3 has 14 residues. CDR3 sequence (DNA): TGTGCCAGCAGTTTATCGTGGCAGGGCTACGAGCAGTACTTC. Encoded protein: CASSLSWQGYEQYF.

This clone was recorded once. The CDR3 region is CASSDTLNPSGGAQETQYF. CDR3 bases: TGTGCCAGCAGCGATACCCTCAACCCTAGCGGGGGGGCCCAAGAGACCCAGTACTTC. The rearrangement joins TRBV3-1 (or the pseudogene TRBV3-2) to TRBJ2-5, with 12 bases lining up with TRBD2. V gave up 5 bases and J gave up 1 base; unmatched junction bases: 14. The CDR3 runs to 19 residues. Per the germline V gene, CDR1 is LGHDT and CDR2 is YNNKEL (reference sequence).

The chain couples TRBV9 to TRBJ2-2; D unclear. CDR3 length: 16 amino acids. Trimming removed 0 bases at V and 0 bases at J, with 9 bases between. The germline V gene encodes CDR1 SGDLS and CDR2 YYNGEE. The CDR3 here is CASSVDTDSNTGELFF. CDR3 in DNA: TGTGCCAGCAGCGTAGACACAGATTCGAACACCGGGGAGCTGTTTTTT. Full variable domain (remainder filled in from reference TRBV9 and TRBJ2-2): DSGVTQTPKHLITATGQRVTLRCSPRSGDLSVYWYQQSLDQGLQFLIQYYNGEERAKGNILERFSAQQFPDLHSELNLSSLELGDSALYFCASSVDTDSNTGELFFGEGSRLTVL.

J is TRBJ2-5 and V is TRBV6-5; 9 bases are a match to TRBD2. The CDR3 loop spans 13 amino acids. V lost 8 bases, J lost 4 bases, and 5 bases stayed unmatched. CDR1 is MNHEY and CDR2 is SVGAGI in the germline V gene. The chain's CDR3 is CASLAGGAETQYF. The CDR3 coding sequence is TGTGCCAGCCTTGCGGGGGGGGCAGAGACCCAGTACTTC.

Ten or more counts support this clone. The rearrangement links TRBV6-1 to TRBJ1-2, with D possibly TRBD1 on 5 matching bases. The CDR3 is made up of 15 amino acids. V lost 3 bases to trimming and J lost 7 bases, with 18 bases between them. Germline V gene lookup returns CDR1 MNHNS and CDR2 SASEGT. CDR3 protein: CASSEVEGAHGGYTF. The CDR3, as DNA: TGTGCCAGCAGTGAGGTCGAAGGGGCCCACGGTGGCTACACCTTC.

V and J are TRBV7-6 and TRBJ1-1; tentative D call: TRBD1 (5 bases). Germline CDR1 is SGHVS and CDR2 is FNYEAQ. The CDR3 extends over 15 amino acids. The V end was cut by 5 bases, the J end by 1 base, with 14 bases between. The CDR3 is CASSPAPQGNTEAFF. In nucleotides, the CDR3 is TGTGCCAGCAGCCCAGCGCCCCAGGGGAACACTGAAGCTTTCTTT.